Below are 32 T cell receptor beta chains sequenced from a single sample in a study of CD8+ T cells in alopecia areata. TCR sequencing used cDNA made by reverse transcription of extracted RNA. Here immunoSEQ multiplex PCR was the method, and the copy in TCRdb shows in-frame clones only, minus some. The table includes under 35,000 clones, around 80% detected once. The sample taken for sequencing was NKG2D-low CD8+ T cells sorted from blood. The receptors shown here come from a human donor with alopecia areata.

V gene TRBV4-1 combines with J gene TRBJ2-4, with D perhaps matching TRBD2 (5 bases). Germline V gene sequence: CDR1 MGHRA, CDR2 YSYEKL. The CDR3 has 18 residues. V was trimmed by 0 bases and J by 0 bases, leaving 15 bases between them. In nucleotides, the CDR3 is TGCGCCAGCAGCCAAGACTTCCCGGGGAGTGGAGCCAAAAACATTCAGTACTTC. Translating gives CASSQDFPGSGAKNIQYF.

The chain uses TRBV7-9 and TRBJ2-3; 8 nucleotides align to TRBD1. V was pared by 5 bases and J by 5 bases, with 6 bases of the junction left unmatched. The CDR3 loop spans 14 amino acids. Germline CDR1 is SEHNR and CDR2 is FQNEAQ (reference sequence). The CDR3 reads CASSNGQGVDTQYF. CDR3 nucleotides: TGTGCCAGCAGCAACGGACAGGGAGTAGATACGCAGTATTTT.

DNA of the CDR3: TGTGCCAGCAGTGTCTGGCAGGGCACAGATACGCAGTATTTT. It is translated as CASSVWQGTDTQYF. The V and J genes are TRBV2 and TRBJ2-3; D is uncertain. Germline V gene sequence: CDR1 SNHLY, CDR2 FYNNEI. CDR3 length: 14 residues. Trimming pared 4 bases from V and 1 base from J, leaving 9 bases between.

The chain combines TRBV2 with TRBJ2-1; unclear D gene. The length of the CDR3 is 13 residues. Germline values: CDR1 SNHLY, CDR2 FYNNEI. Deletions cut 1 base from V and 14 bases from J, with 15 bases between. The CDR3 bases are TGTGCCAGCAGTGAAGTACTGGCCACGAGTAAGTTCTTC. It is translated as CASSEVLATSKFF.

The chain recombines TRBV6-6 with TRBJ2-5; D unresolved. The CDR3 consists of 11 residues. The germline V and J ends were trimmed by 5 bases and 5 bases, with 6 bases remaining between them. Germline V gene data show CDR1 as MNHNY and CDR2 as SVGAGI (reference sequence). In nucleotides, the CDR3 is TGTGCCAGCAGTAACCCGGAGACCCAGTACTTC. It specifies CASSNPETQYF.

V and J are TRBV29-1 and TRBJ2-7, with D possibly matching TRBD2 (5 bases). Germline CDR1 SQVTM, CDR2 ANQGSEA. With 5 bases removed from V and 3 bases from J, the gap between germline ends came to 11 bases. The CDR3 is 12 amino acids. The DNA for the CDR3 is TGCAGCGTTCGTGACGGGGACTACGAGCAGTACTTC. Its translation is CSVRDGDYEQYF.

The V and J genes are TRBV7-2 and TRBJ2-7; 7 bases line up with TRBD1. The V and J ends lost 5 bases and 3 bases, in that order; junction bases with no gene match: 7. CDR3 length: 14 residues. Germline V CDR1 and CDR2: SGHTA, FQGNSA. CDR3 amino acids: CASSPGTAVYEQYF. CDR3 in DNA: TGTGCCAGCAGCCCCGGGACAGCGGTCTACGAGCAGTACTTC.

The V gene is TRBV29-1, the J gene TRBJ1-2, with D possibly TRBD1 on 6 matching bases. The germline CDR1 and CDR2 sequences are SQVTM and ANQGSEA. Trimming shortened V by 7 bases and J by 4 bases, and 16 bases separated the two germline ends. CDR3 length: 13 amino acids. DNA for the CDR3: TGCAGCGCCGACCCAGGGGACTCCTATGGCTACACCTTC. This encodes CSADPGDSYGYTF. Drawing the rest from reference TRBV29-1 and TRBJ1-2, the complete variable domain is SAVISQKPSRDICQRGTSLTIQCQVDSQVTMMFWYRQQPGQSLTLIATANQGSEATYESGFVIDKFPISRPNLTFSTLTVSNMSPEDSSIYLCSADPGDSYGYTFGSGTRLTVV.

The chain joins TRBV27 to TRBJ1-1; 10 bases line up with TRBD1. Germline trimming cut 5 bases from V and 11 bases from J; bases unmatched to any gene: 17. CDR1 MNHEY and CDR2 SMNVEV come from the germline V gene (reference sequence). This CDR3 contains 16 residues. CDR3 region: CASSPQTGGLVFMAFF. In DNA, the CDR3 is TGTGCCAGCAGTCCGCAGACAGGGGGCTTGGTCTTCATGGCTTTCTTT.

This sequence joins TRBV29-1 and TRBJ1-4; TRBD1 agrees at 7 bases. This CDR3 is 17 amino acids long. Germline CDR1 reads SQVTM; CDR2 reads ANQGSEA. V gave up 5 bases and J gave up 0 bases; unmatched junction bases: 12. This chain's CDR3 is CSVQIPGQLTTNEKLFF. The CDR3 DNA reads TGCAGCGTTCAAATACCGGGACAGTTAACAACTAATGAAAAACTGTTTTTT. The variable domain in full, completed from reference TRBV29-1 and TRBJ1-4, reads SAVISQKPSRDICQRGTSLTIQCQVDSQVTMMFWYRQQPGQSLTLIATANQGSEATYESGFVIDKFPISRPNLTFSTLTVSNMSPEDSSIYLCSVQIPGQLTTNEKLFFGSGTQLSVL.

The chain is built from TRBV27 and TRBJ1-2, with 7 bases matching TRBD1. The germline V gene has CDR1 MNHEY and CDR2 SMNVEV (reference sequence). The V segment lost 4 bases and the J segment 4 bases; nucleotides outside the gene matches: 6. The CDR3 length is 14 residues. The DNA for the CDR3 is TGTGCCAGCAGTTCGACAGGGTATGGCTATGGCTACACCTTC. Protein: CASSSTGYGYGYTF.

The J gene is TRBJ2-7, the V gene TRBV29-1; D call uncertain. V lost 4 bases, J lost 0 bases, and 10 bases lay in between. CDR3 size: 13 residues. Germline V lookup: CDR1 SQVTM, CDR2 ANQGSEA. This CDR3 is CSVVGSDSYEQYF. The CDR3 coding sequence is TGCAGCGTTGTAGGTTCAGACTCCTACGAGCAGTACTTC.

V and J are TRBV27 and TRBJ2-4, with 7 bases fitting TRBD1. Per germline, CDR1 MNHEY and CDR2 SMNVEV (reference sequence). CDR3 length: 16 residues. Unmatched junction bases numbered 12, after V lost 7 bases and J lost 3 bases. The CDR3 here is CASKKNGDRVKNIQYF. CDR3 nucleotide sequence: TGTGCCAGCAAGAAAAACGGAGACAGGGTCAAAAACATTCAGTACTTC.

The CDR3 DNA sequence: TGTGCCAGCAGACCAGCCTGGGACAGGGGGGAAAATGAGCAGTTCTTC. Its translation is CASRPAWDRGENEQFF. This chain links TRBV7-9 with TRBJ2-1; 11 bases align to TRBD1. The CDR3 is made up of 16 amino acids. The ends lost 6 bases at V and 7 bases at J; junction bases unmatched: 11. Per germline, CDR1 SEHNR and CDR2 FQNEAQ (reference sequence).

This clone was counted between two and nine times. This chain joins TRBV29-1 and TRBJ2-1; 8 bases are shared with TRBD2. There are 17 residues in the CDR3. Per the germline V gene, CDR1 is SQVTM and CDR2 is ANQGSEA. The junction had 9 bases not matched to a gene; V was cut back by 0 bases and J by 2 bases. The CDR3 DNA reads as TGCAGCGTTGAAGAGAGGGACGGGGGGGCGACCTACAATGAGCAGTTCTTC. Translated, it gives CSVEERDGGATYNEQFF.

The chain carries TRBV7-9 and TRBJ2-1; possibly TRBD2 for D (6 bases). Germline loops: CDR1 SEHNR, CDR2 FQNEAQ (reference sequence). Between the trimmed V and J ends, which lost 1 base and 7 bases, there was a span of 14 bases. The CDR3 spans 15 residues. This chain's CDR3 is CASSLGGREANEQFF. The CDR3, as DNA: TGTGCCAGCAGCTTAGGTGGCAGGGAGGCGAATGAGCAGTTCTTC.

The rearrangement joins TRBV23-1 to TRBJ2-5; 9 bases map to TRBD1. TRBV23-1 is annotated as an ORF whose role is uncertain. CDR3 length equals 16 residues. The trim removed 3 bases at V and 5 bases at J, leaving 10 bases unmatched. The CDR3 protein is CASSHPTGGAGETQYF. The CDR3, as DNA: TGCGCCAGCAGTCACCCAACAGGGGGCGCGGGGGAGACCCAGTACTTC.

V is TRBV9 and J is TRBJ2-1, with a tentative D call TRBD1 (5 bases). Between the trimmed V and J ends, which lost 2 bases and 2 bases, there was a span of 8 bases. The CDR3 contains 14 residues. CDR1 SGDLS and CDR2 YYNGEE come from the germline V gene. The CDR3 DNA reads TGTGCCAGCAGCGTCGACAGAACCTACAATGAGCAGTTCTTC. Amino acids: CASSVDRTYNEQFF.

This clone appeared a single time. The chain is built from TRBV27 and TRBJ2-4, with a tentative D call TRBD1 (7 bases). The V gene lost 4 bases and the J gene lost 0 bases, with 16 bases spanning the gap. This CDR3 contains 17 residues. Germline values: CDR1 MNHEY, CDR2 SMNVEV (reference sequence). The CDR3 region has the DNA TGTGCCAGCAGTTCCCGCAGGGGGGTTACAGCCAAAAACATTCAGTACTTC. It encodes CASSSRRGVTAKNIQYF.

This chain joins TRBV7-8 and TRBJ2-7, with D possibly being TRBD1 (5 bases). V was pared by 2 bases and J by 0 bases, with 17 bases between. This CDR3 contains 17 residues. CDR1 SGHVS and CDR2 FQNEAQ come from the germline V gene. CDR3 sequence: CASSLTQGVPSSYEQYF. CDR3 DNA: TGTGCCAGCAGCTTAACCCAAGGGGTCCCGAGCTCCTACGAGCAGTACTTC.

This clone showed up just a few times. This chain joins TRBV15 and TRBJ2-3; 7 bases fit TRBD1. Germline V gives CDR1 LNHNV, CDR2 YYDKDF (reference sequence). After removal of 4 bases from V and 0 bases from J, the junction contained 10 bases not matched to a gene. The CDR3 is 17 residues long. CDR3 protein: CATSTSMSTGSTDTQYF. CDR3 sequence (DNA): TGTGCCACCAGCACCAGCATGTCGACAGGGAGCACAGATACGCAGTATTTT.

The chain couples TRBV5-4 to TRBJ2-7; D is perhaps TRBD1 (6 bases). This CDR3 is built from 16 residues. V shed 4 bases and J shed 2 bases, with 19 bases lying between them. Germline CDR1 is SGHNT and CDR2 is YYREEE (reference sequence). The CDR3 coding sequence is TGTGCCAGCAGCCCCGATCCGACAGGCTACGCCTACGAGCAGTACTTC. It is translated as CASSPDPTGYAYEQYF.

This chain connects TRBV27 to TRBJ1-1; D remains unclear. The CDR3 consists of 13 residues. Looked up from germline, CDR1 is MNHEY and CDR2 is SMNVEV (reference sequence). V was pared by 2 bases and J by 2 bases, with 6 bases between. This CDR3 is CASSLHSNTEAFF. DNA of the CDR3: TGTGCCAGCAGTTTACACAGTAACACTGAAGCTTTCTTT.

This sequence joins TRBV29-1 and TRBJ2-7; D is unresolved. The CDR3 is made up of 12 amino acids. Germline V gene lookup returns CDR1 SQVTM and CDR2 ANQGSEA. V was pared by 1 base and J by 4 bases, with 8 bases between. CDR3 sequence reads: CSVEGQDYEQYF. The CDR3 DNA sequence: TGCAGCGTTGAAGGTCAAGATTACGAGCAGTACTTC.

As to this clone: A junction boundary mismatches the germline segment, possibly from a read error. The chain recombines TRBV19 with TRBJ2-2; weak D call: TRBD2 (5 bases). Per germline, CDR1 LNHDA and CDR2 SQIVND (reference sequence). The CDR3 totals 15 residues. The CDR3 loop is CASRIASTNTGELFF. The CDR3 nucleotides are TGTGCCAGTAGGATAGCGAGTACGAACACCGGGGAGCTGTTTTTT.

V usage is TRBV27 and J usage is TRBJ2-5; D gene unclear. The CDR3 sequence is 14 residues long. The germline CDR1 and CDR2 sequences are MNHEY and SMNVEV (reference sequence). The V gene lost 3 bases and the J gene lost 1 base, with 9 bases spanning the gap. The chain's CDR3 is CASSLSGAQETQYF. In nucleotides, the CDR3 is TGTGCCAGCAGTTTGTCAGGCGCCCAAGAGACCCAGTACTTC.

The chain links TRBV5-6 to TRBJ1-2, with a tentative D call TRBD1 (6 bases). Per the germline V gene, CDR1 is SGHDT and CDR2 is YYEEEE. The CDR3 extends over 14 amino acids. Trimming removed 3 bases at V and 7 bases at J, with 16 bases between. CDR3: CASSWWAGAGGYTF. CDR3 coding DNA: TGTGCCAGCAGCTGGTGGGCGGGGGCCGGTGGCTACACCTTC. Full variable domain (outside the CDR3, taken from reference TRBV5-6 and TRBJ1-2): DAGVTQSPTHLIKTRGQQVTLRCSPKSGHDTVSWYQQALGQGPQFIFQYYEEEERQRGNFPDRFSGHQFPNYSSELNVNALLLGDSALYLCASSWWAGAGGYTFGSGTRLTVV.

This clone has only one observation. V is TRBV27 and J is TRBJ2-7; 8 nucleotides match TRBD1. Unmatched junction bases numbered 14, after V lost 6 bases and J lost 7 bases. The V gene's germline CDR1 is MNHEY and CDR2 SMNVEV (reference sequence). This CDR3 spans 15 amino acids. CDR3 in DNA: TGTGCCAGCAGATCGACCGGGACAGGCCTCAGGGAGCAGTACTTC. It translates to CASRSTGTGLREQYF.

This clone has only one observation. This rearrangement joins TRBV2 to TRBJ2-7, with a possible D match to TRBD1 (5 bases). The CDR3 covers 11 residues. Between the trimmed V and J ends, which lost 10 bases and 4 bases, there was a span of 11 bases. Germline CDR1 is SNHLY and CDR2 is FYNNEI. CDR3 sequence (DNA): TGTGCCACCTTCTCAGGGTACGAGCAGTACTTC. It codes for CATFSGYEQYF.

This rearrangement joins TRBV29-1 to TRBJ2-2, with 8 bases identical to TRBD1. The germline gives CDR1 SQVTM, CDR2 ANQGSEA. V shed 6 bases, J shed 5 bases, and the junction held 14 bases outside the gene matches. The CDR3 has 16 residues. DNA of the CDR3: TGCAGCGTCAAAAATCCGGGACAGGAGATTACCGGGGAGCTGTTTTTT. Protein product: CSVKNPGQEITGELFF.

V and J are TRBV27 and TRBJ2-1; possibly TRBD1 or TRBD2 for D (6 bases each). Germline CDR1 is MNHEY and CDR2 is SMNVEV (reference sequence). V lost 3 bases and J lost 5, with 14 bases in between. The CDR3 is 15 amino acids. CDR3 sequence: CASSFLGGENNEQFF. Here the CDR3 DNA reads TGTGCCAGCAGTTTTCTGGGGGGCGAAAACAATGAGCAGTTCTTC.

The rearrangement links TRBV2 to TRBJ2-7; 7 bases align to TRBD1. This CDR3 spans 13 amino acids. The junction had 6 bases not matched to a gene; V was cut back by 4 bases and J by 6 bases. Germline V gene lookup returns CDR1 SNHLY and CDR2 FYNNEI. CDR3 sequence: CASSGQWTGEQYF. CDR3 nucleotide sequence: TGTGCCAGCAGTGGTCAATGGACAGGCGAGCAGTACTTC. The variable domain in full, completed from reference TRBV2 and TRBJ2-7, reads EPEVTQTPSHQVTQMGQEVILRCVPISNHLYFYWYRQILGQKVEFLVSFYNNEISEKSEIFDDQFSVERPDGSNFTLKIRSTKLEDSAMYFCASSGQWTGEQYFGPGTRLTVT.